This T cell receptor (beta chain) was obtained from a study of blood T cells in healthy people across ages (dated by TCRdb to about 2015). Looking at the study overall: In model experiments, template switching captured about one uniquely barcoded TCR beta cDNA molecule for every two T cells. The study measured age-related changes in TCR beta repertoire diversity using deep sequencing normalized with unique cDNA molecular identifiers. The study analyzed two additional independent replicas of 1 million unique cDNA reads from the same blood draw for two donors, one aged 18 to 30 and one aged 80 or older. To avoid experimental bias, donors of different ages were distributed randomly across sequencing lanes. The donors were split into four age groups: young (average about 16 years), middle-aged (39), aged (more than 60) and long-lived (roughly 86). Findings and caveats that apply to the study as a whole: Because profiling used bulk unsorted PBMCs, naive and antigen-experienced compartments could not be compared conclusively. The CMV infection status of donors was not known, potentially confounding age-related changes in expanded clonotypes. Compared with the aged group, the long-lived group had more naive CD4+ T cells, fewer expanded clones and increased TCR diversity, suggesting age selection. Observed TCR beta diversity per million T cells fell roughly linearly with age, and a significant reduction was already apparent by age roughly 40. Estimates of total diversity from one million sequenced T cells were regarded as lower bounds and underestimates. The percentage of naive T cells measured by flow cytometry correlated strongly with observed TCR beta diversity.

This clonotype was seen a single time. Its recognized antigen is unknown. No base-level quality is on record; no much larger clone is a single base apart. A lone read is weak support. Library creation used 5' RACE. TCRdb lists the instrument as Illumina HiSeq 2500. The second PCR ran for roughly 6 to 11 cycles and used a J-beta primer mix along with a sample-barcoded 5' primer. Each TCR beta cDNA molecule received a unique molecular identifier from a template-switch 5' adaptor carrying 12 random nucleotides. Each sample yielded at least 2.5 million CDR3-containing paired-end reads. All of the RNA was converted into first-strand cDNA using the Mint cDNA synthesis kit, with a TRBC-specific oligonucleotide serving as the primer. After uracil-DNA glycosylase treatment, a first 18-cycle PCR used universal primers M1SS and BC2_uni_R on all cDNA. Under the source paper's analysis protocol: For normalization, 1 million high-quality reads were randomly selected from each sample, with every read carrying a distinct molecular identifier. Reads with shared molecular identifiers were discarded instead of being binned into consensus sequences. MiTCR, with a Q25 quality threshold and the strictest error-elimination algorithm, was used for CDR3 identification, clonotype clustering and error correction. Lower-bound total TCR beta diversity was estimated with a nonparametric unseen species model using Euler transformation. TCRdb itself trimmed the public reads at Q25 with fastp, ran MiXCR and retained productive beta chains. Entries are consolidated by CDR3 protein sequence, retaining the most common genes and DNA. The V and J calls come from TCRdb's annotation, not from the publication. This sample comprises over 600,000 distinct CDR3 sequences, 21% of them detected only once. The ten biggest clones cover approximately 3.6% of the sample.

The roughly 37 donors, aged 6 to 90 years, were systemically healthy Caucasian individuals from Russia. Each donor gave ten milliliters of peripheral blood, collected into EDTA-treated Vacutainer tubes. Ficoll-Paque density-gradient centrifugation was used to isolate PBMCs, with at least 6.5 million per sample. Trizol reagent was used to extract total RNA from PBMCs, with at least 5 micrograms per sample. The percentages of naive CD45RAhigh/CD27high T cells were determined by flow cytometry on a PBMC aliquot from every donor. The TCR sequence derives from an older man in good health. The sample comprised blood.

DNA sequence: TGCGCCAGCAGCTGGACAGGGCGGACCGGGGAGCTGTTTTTT. It encodes CASSWTGRTGELFF. The rearranged segments are TRBV5-1 and TRBJ2-2, with TRBD1 matching 8 junction bases. The CDR3, cysteine through phenylalanine, is 14 amino acids long. Kept here is only the CDR3 DNA, which spans 42 bases and is read in frame from base 1. CDR1 SGHRS and CDR2 YFSETQ were looked up in the germline V gene. V lost 3 bases and J lost 5 bases, and the count of bases not matched to a germline gene is 3.